This T cell receptor beta chain was recovered during a study of blood T cells in healthy people across ages. The use of a sample-barcoded 5' primer and a J-beta primer mix characterized a second PCR of about 6 to 12 cycles. TCRdb re-called the 5' RACE reads through MiXCR, storing one row per CDR3 protein. Altogether 790,000 or so distinct CDR3 sequences are present, 56% being singletons, with the ten largest covering roughly 25%. Germline CDR1 MNHEY, CDR2 SVGAGI. The CDR3 consists of 14 residues. V was clipped by 7 bases and J by 3 bases, with 16 bases between them. This clonotype has more than one count but fewer than ten.

The J gene is TRBJ2-7, the V gene TRBV6-5, with D possibly matching TRBD1 (5 bases). This TCR was sampled from a man aged 35 to 55 in good health. Sequences were obtained from blood. This CDR3 is CASTSKGQGYEQYF. CDR3 nucleotide sequence: TGTGCCAGCACCTCAAAAGGGCAGGGCTACGAGCAGTACTTC.